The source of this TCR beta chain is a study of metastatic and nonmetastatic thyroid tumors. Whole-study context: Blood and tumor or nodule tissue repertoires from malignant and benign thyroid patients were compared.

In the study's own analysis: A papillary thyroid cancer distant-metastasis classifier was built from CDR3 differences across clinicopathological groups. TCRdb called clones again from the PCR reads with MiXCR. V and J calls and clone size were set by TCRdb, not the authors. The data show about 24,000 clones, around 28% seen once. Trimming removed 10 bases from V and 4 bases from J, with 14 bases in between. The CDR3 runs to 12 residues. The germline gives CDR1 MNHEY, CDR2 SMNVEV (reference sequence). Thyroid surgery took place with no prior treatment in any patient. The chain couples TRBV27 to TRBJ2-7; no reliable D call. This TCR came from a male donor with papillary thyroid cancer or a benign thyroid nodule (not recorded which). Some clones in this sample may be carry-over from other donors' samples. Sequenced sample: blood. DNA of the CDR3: TGTGCCACCCTTGGACCTAAATACGAGCAGTACTTC. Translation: CATLGPKYEQYF.